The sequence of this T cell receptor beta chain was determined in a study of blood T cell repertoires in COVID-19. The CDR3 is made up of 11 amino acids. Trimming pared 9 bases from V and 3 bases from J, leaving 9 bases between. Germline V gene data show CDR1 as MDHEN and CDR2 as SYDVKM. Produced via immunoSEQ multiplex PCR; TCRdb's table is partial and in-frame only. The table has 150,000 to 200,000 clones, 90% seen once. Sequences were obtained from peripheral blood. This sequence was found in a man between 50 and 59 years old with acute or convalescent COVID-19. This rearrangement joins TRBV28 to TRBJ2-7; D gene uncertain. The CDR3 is CASTADYEQYF. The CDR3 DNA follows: TGTGCCAGTACGGCGGACTACGAGCAGTACTTC.